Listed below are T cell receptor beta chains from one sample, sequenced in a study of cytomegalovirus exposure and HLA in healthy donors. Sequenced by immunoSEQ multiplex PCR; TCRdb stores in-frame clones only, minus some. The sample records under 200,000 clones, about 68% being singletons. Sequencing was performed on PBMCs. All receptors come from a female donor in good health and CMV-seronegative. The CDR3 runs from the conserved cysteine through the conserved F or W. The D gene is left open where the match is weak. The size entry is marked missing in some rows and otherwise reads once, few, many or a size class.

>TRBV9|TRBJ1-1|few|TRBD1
CASSVGGQGDTEAFF
TGTGCCAGCAGCGTAGGGGGACAGGGAGACACTGAAGCTTTCTTT
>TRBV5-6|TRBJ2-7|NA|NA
CATIVGGHRKRGYEQYF
TGTGCCACCATCGTTGGGGGACACCGAAAACGGGGTTACGAGCAGTACTTC
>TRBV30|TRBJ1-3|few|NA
CAWTEQVLVGNTIYF
TGTGCCTGGACCGAACAGGTCCTGGTCGGAAACACCATATATTTT
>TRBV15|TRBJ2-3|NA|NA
CATSGGGGDTQYF
TGTGCCACCAGCGGGGGGGGCGGAGATACGCAGTATTTT
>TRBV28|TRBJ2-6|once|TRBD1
CASSPRTGGSGANVLTF
TGTGCCAGCAGTCCCCGGACAGGGGGCTCTGGGGCCAACGTCCTGACTTTC
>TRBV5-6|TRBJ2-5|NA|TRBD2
CASSLRGGAGETQYF
TGTGCCAGCAGCCTGCGCGGGGGGGCCGGGGAGACCCAGTACTTC
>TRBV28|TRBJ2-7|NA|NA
CASSLKGGQYF
TGTGCCAGCAGTTTGAAGGGAGGTCAGTACTTC
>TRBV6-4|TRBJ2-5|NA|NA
CASSEAGPETQYF
TGTGCCAGCAGTGAGGCGGGGCCAGAGACCCAGTACTTC
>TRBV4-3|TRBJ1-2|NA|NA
CASSVSQGGYGYTF
TGCGCCAGCAGCGTATCACAGGGAGGGTATGGCTACACCTTC
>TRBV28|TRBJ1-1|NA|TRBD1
CASSLGTGPEAFF
TGTGCCAGCAGTTTAGGGACAGGGCCTGAAGCTTTCTTT
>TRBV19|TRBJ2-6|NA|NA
CASSPIRASGANVLTF
TGTGCCAGTAGTCCCATCAGGGCCTCTGGGGCCAACGTCCTGACTTTC
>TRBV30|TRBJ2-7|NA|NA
CAWTKQGGAYGQYF
TGTGCCTGGACCAAACAGGGGGGGGCCTACGGGCAGTACTTC
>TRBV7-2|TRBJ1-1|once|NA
CASRMVSQGMNTEAFF
TGTGCCAGCAGAATGGTGTCACAGGGCATGAACACTGAAGCTTTCTTT
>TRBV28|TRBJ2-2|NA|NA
CASSFPSAGELFF
TGTGCCAGCAGTTTTCCGTCAGCCGGGGAGCTGTTTTTT
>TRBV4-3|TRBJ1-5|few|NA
CASSQDLRGSQPQHF
TGCGCCAGCAGCCAAGATCTGAGAGGCTCTCAGCCCCAGCATTTT
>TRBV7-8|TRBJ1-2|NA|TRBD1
CASSALDRSDGYTF
TGTGCCAGCAGCGCGCTGGACAGGTCCGATGGCTACACCTTC
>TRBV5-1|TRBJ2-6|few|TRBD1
CASSLGVTGGAGANVLTF
TGCGCCAGCAGCTTGGGTGTGACAGGGGGCGCTGGGGCCAACGTCCTGACTTTC
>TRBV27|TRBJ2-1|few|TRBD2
CASTLGSGSGQEQFF
TGTGCCAGCACTCTGGGTAGCGGGAGCGGTCAGGAGCAGTTCTTC
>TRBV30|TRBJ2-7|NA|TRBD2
CAWSPQTSGRPYEQYF
TGTGCCTGGAGTCCGCAGACTAGCGGTAGACCCTACGAGCAGTACTTC
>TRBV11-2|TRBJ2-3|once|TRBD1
CASSSGQGTDTQYF
TGTGCCAGCAGCTCCGGACAGGGAACAGATACGCAGTATTTT
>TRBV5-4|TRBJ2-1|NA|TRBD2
CASSSGALAGAGEQFF
TGTGCCAGCAGCTCTGGAGCACTAGCGGGAGCCGGTGAGCAGTTCTTC
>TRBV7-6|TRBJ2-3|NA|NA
CASSLAPSAVPPDTQYF
TGTGCCAGCAGCTTAGCGCCCAGCGCAGTCCCCCCAGATACGCAGTATTTT
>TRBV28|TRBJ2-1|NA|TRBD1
CASSTLPGGYNEQFF
TGTGCCAGCAGTACACTCCCAGGGGGCTACAATGAGCAGTTCTTC
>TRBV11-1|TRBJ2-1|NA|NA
CASSHPRLANDEQFF
TGTGCCAGCAGTCATCCAAGGCTAGCGAACGATGAGCAGTTCTTC
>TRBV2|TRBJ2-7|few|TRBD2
CAGKLAGGSEQYF
TGTGCCGGCAAACTAGCGGGGGGTTCCGAGCAGTACTTC
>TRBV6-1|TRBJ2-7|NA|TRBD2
CASSAGGGGEAEQYF
TGTGCCAGCAGTGCGGGGGGGGGAGGGGAAGCCGAGCAGTACTTC
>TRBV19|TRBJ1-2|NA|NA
CASSPRTHYGYTF
TGTGCCAGTAGTCCCAGGACACACTATGGCTACACCTTC
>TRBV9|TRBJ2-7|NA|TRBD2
CASSVDREGRLQYF
TGTGCCAGCAGCGTAGATAGGGAGGGCCGGTTACAGTACTTC